A single sample gave rise to the 2 T cell receptor beta chains below, sequenced in a study of a mutant IDH1 vaccine in newly diagnosed glioma. Using immunoSEQ multiplex PCR, the repertoire was profiled, and TCRdb retains in-frame clones only, with some absent. The sample has more than 60,000 clones, about 74% seen once. These receptors have no identified antigens. Time point noted: week 35, safety follow-up. Vaccination used 300 ug of mutant IDH1 20-mer peptide per dose, with topical imiquimod. This specimen was PBMCs, taken from a glioma patient whose treatment included an IDH1 peptide vaccine. These receptors were taken from a man in his forties or fifties with glioma.

The chain links TRBV2 to TRBJ2-7; D remains unclear. The CDR3 has 14 amino acids. In germline, CDR1 is SNHLY, CDR2 FYNNEI. V lost 4 bases, J lost 2 bases, and 12 bases lay in between. CDR3: CASSARSDPYEQYF. CDR3 sequence (DNA): TGTGCCAGCAGTGCTCGATCTGACCCCTACGAGCAGTACTTC.

The J gene is TRBJ1-1, the V gene TRBV2; TRBD1 is a possible D gene (6 bases). Germline V gene sequence: CDR1 SNHLY, CDR2 FYNNEI. Trimming took off 10 bases at V and 2 bases at J, with 14 bases between the two ends. This CDR3 region has 13 residues. The CDR3 loop reads CAIQDRVNTEAFF. The CDR3 bases are TGTGCCATCCAGGACAGAGTTAACACTGAAGCTTTCTTT.